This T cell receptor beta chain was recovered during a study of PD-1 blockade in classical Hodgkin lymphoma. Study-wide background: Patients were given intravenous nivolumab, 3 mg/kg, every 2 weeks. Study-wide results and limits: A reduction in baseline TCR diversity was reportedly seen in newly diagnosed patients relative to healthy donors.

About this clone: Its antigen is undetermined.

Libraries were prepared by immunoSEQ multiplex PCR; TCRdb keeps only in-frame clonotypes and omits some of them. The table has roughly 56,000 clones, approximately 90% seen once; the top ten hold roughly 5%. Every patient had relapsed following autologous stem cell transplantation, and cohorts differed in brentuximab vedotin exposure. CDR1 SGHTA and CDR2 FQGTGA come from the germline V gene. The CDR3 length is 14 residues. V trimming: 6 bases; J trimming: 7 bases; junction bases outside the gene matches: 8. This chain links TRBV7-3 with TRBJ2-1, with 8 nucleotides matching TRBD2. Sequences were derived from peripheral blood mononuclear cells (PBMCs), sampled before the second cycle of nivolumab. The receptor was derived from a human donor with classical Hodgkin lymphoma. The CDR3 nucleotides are TGTGCCAGCAGTTTCAGCGGGGGACCTAATGAGCAGTTCTTC. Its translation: CASSFSGGPNEQFF.